This TCR beta chain was recovered during a study of T cell changes during pregnancy in multiple sclerosis. Using immunoSEQ multiplex PCR, the repertoire was profiled, and TCRdb retains in-frame clones only, with some absent. The sample includes tens of thousands of clones, around nine tenths seen only once; the top ten take about 1.2%. The CDR3 is 13 amino acids. The V and J ends lost 0 bases and 8 bases respectively, with 13 bases between them. CDR1 is GTSNPN, CDR2 SVGIG, per germline (reference sequence). The TCR was taken from a female donor with multiple sclerosis, enrolled in a pregnancy study. Material: peripheral blood, obtained in the third trimester of pregnancy. This rearrangement joins TRBV30 to TRBJ1-1; the D gene is possibly TRBD1 (6 bases). The CDR3 bases are TGTGCCTGGAGTGTACAATGGGGGCGCGAAGCTTTCTTT. Translation gives CAWSVQWGREAFF.